This T cell receptor (beta chain) is from a study of immune evolution from preneoplasia to lung adenocarcinoma. V lost 1 base, J lost 4 bases, and 0 bases stayed unmatched. The CDR3 totals 13 residues. Germline V gene sequence: CDR1 GTSNPN, CDR2 SVGIG (reference sequence). The repertoire was sequenced with immunoSEQ multiplex PCR; TCRdb's copy has only in-frame clones and lacks some. The data hold roughly 35,000 clones, with 74% observed a single time. The chain couples TRBV30 to TRBJ1-5; TRBD1 agrees at 8 bases. Sample: FFPE invasive lung adenocarcinoma tissue. The receptor's source is a person in their sixties with lung adenocarcinoma. The CDR3 region is CAWSGTGNQPQHF. CDR3 in DNA: TGTGCCTGGAGTGGGACAGGGAATCAGCCCCAGCATTTT.